A single sample gave rise to the 2 T cell receptor beta chains below, sequenced in a study of cytomegalovirus exposure and HLA in healthy donors. Both 60 Vbeta primers and 13 Jbeta primers went into the PCR. Only in-frame clones appear in the TCRdb table, and some are missing; sequencing was by immunoSEQ multiplex PCR. The sample has 150,000 or so clones, almost 80% seen once. Sequenced material: PBMCs. These receptors were obtained from a man aged 18 to 29 in good health and CMV-seropositive.

This chain links TRBV6-5 with TRBJ2-4; D unclear. The CDR3 is 14 amino acids. Germline V gene lookup returns CDR1 MNHEY and CDR2 SVGAGI. Trimming left V 8 bases short and J 4 bases short, with 15 bases between. DNA of the CDR3: TGTGCCAGCGCCCAGCGAGAGGCTAAAAACATTCAGTACTTC. Translated: CASAQREAKNIQYF.

This sequence joins TRBV10-3 and TRBJ1-4; TRBD1 matches 9 bases. This CDR3 contains 16 residues. V lost 0 bases and J lost 7; bases outside the gene matches: 6. Germline V gene data show CDR1 as ENHRY and CDR2 as SYGVKD. CDR3 amino acids: CAISESRRQGVEKLFF. The DNA for the CDR3 is TGTGCCATCAGTGAGTCACGGAGACAGGGGGTTGAAAAACTGTTTTTT.